The 24 T cell receptor beta chains below were found in one sample sequenced in a study of cytomegalovirus exposure and HLA in healthy donors. The PCR employed 60 Vbeta primers together with 13 Jbeta primers. The data were produced by immunoSEQ multiplex PCR, yet TCRdb's version contains in-frame clones alone and is incomplete. The table lists under 150,000 clones, about 80% of them singletons. The source material was PBMCs. Source of these receptors: a male donor in good health and CMV-seronegative.

The chain uses TRBV5-6 and TRBJ1-2; 8 positions match TRBD1. The CDR3 runs to 14 residues. Trimming at V came to 6 bases and at J to 3 bases, leaving 7 bases not matched to a gene. Germline-derived CDR1 and CDR2 are SGHDT and YYEEEE. The CDR3, as DNA: TGTGCCAGCACTGAGACAGGGGCCTACTATGGCTACACCTTC. It translates to CASTETGAYYGYTF. The entire variable domain, with the rest obtained from reference TRBV5-6 and TRBJ1-2, is as follows: DAGVTQSPTHLIKTRGQQVTLRCSPKSGHDTVSWYQQALGQGPQFIFQYYEEEERQRGNFPDRFSGHQFPNYSSELNVNALLLGDSALYLCASTETGAYYGYTFGSGTRLTVV.

The chain links TRBV19 to TRBJ1-6; unclear D gene. The CDR3 extends over 15 amino acids. V was pared by 6 bases and J by 6 bases, with 15 bases between. The germline V gene encodes CDR1 LNHDA and CDR2 SQIVND (reference sequence). The CDR3 region is CASRREGLLNSPLHF. DNA for the CDR3: TGTGCCAGTAGGCGTGAGGGTCTTCTTAATTCACCCCTCCACTTT.

The chain has TRBV27 and TRBJ1-3, with D perhaps TRBD1 (6 bases). V was clipped by 6 bases and J by 7 bases, with 13 bases between them. This CDR3 has 13 residues. The V gene's germline CDR1 is MNHEY and CDR2 SMNVEV (reference sequence). This CDR3 reads CASRTSQGNTIYF. CDR3 coding DNA: TGTGCCAGCAGGACCTCCCAGGGGAACACCATATATTTT.

The V call is TRBV11-2, the J call TRBJ2-7; D remains ambiguous. Per germline, CDR1 SGHAT and CDR2 FQNNGV. The CDR3 has 14 amino acids. V was cut by 3 bases and J by 0 bases, with 9 bases left in between. The CDR3 DNA reads TGTGCCAGCAGCTTGGGCCAAGTCTCCTACGAGCAGTACTTC. Protein: CASSLGQVSYEQYF.

The chain has TRBV5-1 and TRBJ2-7, with D perhaps TRBD1 (7 bases). Trimming stripped 1 base from V and 5 bases from J, with 19 bases between. Germline assignment: CDR1 SGHRS and CDR2 YFSETQ. This CDR3 comprises 16 residues. CDR3 in amino acids: CASSLPRQGGGDEQYF. The DNA for the CDR3 is TGCGCCAGCAGCTTGCCCCGACAGGGAGGAGGCGACGAGCAGTACTTC.

V gene TRBV4-3 combines with J gene TRBJ1-4; 7 positions agree with TRBD1. The V segment lost 2 bases and the J segment 8 bases; nucleotides outside the gene matches: 5. The CDR3 extends over 14 amino acids. Germline-derived CDR1 and CDR2 are LGHNA and YSLEER. CDR3 region: CASSQIGGEEKLFF. In nucleotides, the CDR3 is TGCGCCAGCAGCCAAATAGGGGGCGAAGAAAAACTGTTTTTT.

The chain carries TRBV27 and TRBJ1-5; possible D gene TRBD1, 5 bases. The CDR3 covers 17 residues. Germline V gene lookup returns CDR1 MNHEY and CDR2 SMNVEV (reference sequence). The germline V and J ends were trimmed by 3 bases and 2 bases, with 17 bases remaining between them. CDR3 coding DNA: TGTGCCAGCAGTTTCCATTCTCGGGGGGGTGGCAATCAGCCCCAGCATTTT. Amino acid sequence: CASSFHSRGGGNQPQHF.

The chain joins TRBV6-1 to TRBJ1-3; TRBD1 matches 7 bases. CDR3 length equals 15 residues. After removal of 6 bases from V and 3 bases from J, the junction contained 8 bases not matched to a gene. CDR1 is MNHNS and CDR2 is SASEGT in the germline V gene. CDR3 region: CASRAGGGIGNTIYF. DNA of the CDR3: TGTGCCAGCAGGGCAGGGGGAGGAATTGGAAACACCATATATTTT.

The genes are TRBV19 and TRBJ2-7; possible D gene TRBD2, 6 bases. The ends were cut back, 5 bases at V and 2 bases at J, with 16 bases in the middle. This CDR3 comprises 15 residues. CDR1 and CDR2 (germline): LNHDA, SQIVND (reference sequence). For the CDR3, the DNA is TGTGCCAGTAGTCCGGGAGTGGCGCCAACCTACGAGCAGTACTTC. Translating it yields CASSPGVAPTYEQYF.

The chain carries TRBV5-4 and TRBJ1-2; D remains unclear. The CDR3 covers 15 residues. Trimming took off 0 bases at V and 4 bases at J, with 13 bases between the two ends. From germline, CDR1 is SGHNT and CDR2 YYREEE (reference sequence). CDR3: CASSLARQRGYGYTF. In DNA form, the CDR3 reads TGTGCCAGCAGCTTGGCAAGGCAGCGGGGCTATGGCTACACCTTC.

This sequence joins TRBV2 and TRBJ1-2; D is possibly TRBD1 (5 bases). Germline V gene data show CDR1 as SNHLY and CDR2 as FYNNEI. Trimming cost V 6 bases and J 3 bases, with 14 bases left between them. The CDR3 contains 14 residues. This chain's CDR3 is CASRDTYRDYGYTF. CDR3 in DNA: TGTGCCAGCAGGGACACGTACCGGGACTATGGCTACACCTTC. Variable domain in full (rest from reference TRBV2 and TRBJ1-2): EPEVTQTPSHQVTQMGQEVILRCVPISNHLYFYWYRQILGQKVEFLVSFYNNEISEKSEIFDDQFSVERPDGSNFTLKIRSTKLEDSAMYFCASRDTYRDYGYTFGSGTRLTVV.

The V and J genes are TRBV7-9 and TRBJ1-1; TRBD1 matches 7 bases. V gave up 7 bases and J gave up 2 bases; unmatched junction bases: 4. From germline, CDR1 is SEHNR and CDR2 FQNEAQ (reference sequence). The CDR3 sequence is 13 residues long. This chain's CDR3 is CASNQGGNTEAFF. The CDR3 DNA reads as TGTGCCAGCAACCAGGGGGGAAACACTGAAGCTTTCTTT.

Notes on this clone: The sample holds other DNA sequences that translate to the same CDR3. This chain joins TRBV6-1 and TRBJ2-7, with D possibly TRBD2 on 5 matching bases. Germline lookup yields CDR1 MNHNS and CDR2 SASEGT. Trimming stripped 6 bases from V and 4 bases from J, with 13 bases between. The CDR3 is made up of 13 amino acids. The CDR3 region has the DNA TGTGCCAGCAGCTCGTCCAGGAGGTACGAGCAGTACTTC. The encoded protein is CASSSSRRYEQYF.

This chain links TRBV2 with TRBJ1-5, with 9 positions matching TRBD1. The junction had 7 bases not matched to a gene; V was cut back by 8 bases and J by 5 bases. CDR3 length: 14 residues. Germline V gives CDR1 SNHLY, CDR2 FYNNEI. The CDR3 is CASVRDRAYQPQHF. For the CDR3, the DNA is TGTGCCAGCGTCAGGGACAGGGCTTATCAGCCCCAGCATTTT.

V and J are TRBV7-2 and TRBJ2-5; 8 positions match TRBD2. Germline assignment: CDR1 SGHTA and CDR2 FQGNSA. With 3 bases clipped from V and 5 bases from J, the junction kept 5 bases outside the gene matches. The CDR3 runs to 14 residues. The CDR3 reads CASSLAGGRETQYF. As DNA, the CDR3 is TGTGCCAGCAGCTTGGCGGGGGGAAGGGAGACCCAGTACTTC. The full variable domain, its missing parts supplied by reference TRBV7-2 and TRBJ2-5, is GAGVSQSPSNKVTEKGKDVELRCDPISGHTALYWYRQSLGQGLEFLIYFQGNSAPDKSGLPSDRFSAERTGGSVSTLTIQRTQQEDSAVYLCASSLAGGRETQYFGPGTRLLVL.

This rearrangement joins TRBV10-3 to TRBJ1-5, with D maybe TRBD1 (6 bases). V dropped 10 bases and J dropped 1 base, with 20 bases sitting between them. CDR1 ENHRY and CDR2 SYGVKD come from the germline V gene. The CDR3 has 16 amino acids. CDR3 DNA: TGTGCCACCACACGTGAACCAGGGGAAAGCAATCAGCCCCAGCATTTT. Its translation is CATTREPGESNQPQHF.

The V gene is TRBV6-4, the J gene TRBJ2-1; 8 bases match TRBD2. V was pared by 5 bases and J by 10 bases, with 4 bases of the junction left unmatched. Germline V lookup: CDR1 MRHNA, CDR2 SNTAGT. The length of the CDR3 is 12 residues. The chain's CDR3 is CASSLPGGEQFF. The CDR3 DNA reads as TGTGCCAGCAGTCTTCCGGGGGGGGAGCAGTTCTTC.

The chain links TRBV5-1 to TRBJ2-7, with a possible D match to TRBD1 (6 bases). With 0 bases removed from V and 2 bases from J, the gap between germline ends came to 12 bases. This CDR3 comprises 15 residues. Germline CDR1 is SGHRS and CDR2 is YFSETQ. CDR3 sequence: CASSLGQARPYEQYF. The CDR3 DNA reads TGCGCCAGCAGCTTGGGACAGGCACGACCCTACGAGCAGTACTTC.

V and J are TRBV5-4 and TRBJ1-5; weak D call: TRBD1 (5 bases). The CDR3 spans 14 residues. Germline-derived CDR1 and CDR2 are SGHNT and YYREEE (reference sequence). The V end lost 4 bases, the J end lost 3 bases, and 11 bases lay between the germline ends. As DNA, the CDR3 is TGTGCCAGCAGCGCTCAGGGCATCAATCAGCCCCAGCATTTT. Translation gives CASSAQGINQPQHF.

The V and J genes are TRBV7-2 and TRBJ2-2; 7 bases agree with TRBD1. The V gene's germline CDR1 is SGHTA and CDR2 FQGNSA. The junction had 4 bases not matched to a gene; V was cut back by 5 bases and J by 4 bases. The CDR3 totals 14 residues. The CDR3 is CASSRDRVTGELFF. DNA for the CDR3: TGTGCCAGCAGCCGAGACAGGGTCACCGGGGAGCTGTTTTTT. The variable domain in full, completed from reference TRBV7-2 and TRBJ2-2, reads GAGVSQSPSNKVTEKGKDVELRCDPISGHTALYWYRQSLGQGLEFLIYFQGNSAPDKSGLPSDRFSAERTGGSVSTLTIQRTQQEDSAVYLCASSRDRVTGELFFGEGSRLTVL.

This chain uses TRBV28 with TRBJ1-6, with a weak D call TRBD1 (5 bases). This CDR3 has 14 residues. V was pared by 5 bases and J by 9 bases, with 14 bases between. From germline, CDR1 is MDHEN and CDR2 SYDVKM. CDR3 nucleotides: TGTGCCAGCAGTGTGGGGCCGGGGGTTTCACCCCTCCACTTT. It translates to CASSVGPGVSPLHF.

This clone came up a few times. This rearrangement joins TRBV11-2 to TRBJ1-6; 10 bases align to TRBD1. Germline V gene lookup returns CDR1 SGHAT and CDR2 FQNNGV. V lost 4 bases, J lost 7 bases, and 4 bases stayed unmatched. CDR3 length: 15 amino acids. The CDR3 DNA reads TGTGCCAGCAGCTCTGGACAGGGGGAGAATTCACCCCTCCACTTT. It encodes CASSSGQGENSPLHF.

The J gene is TRBJ2-2, the V gene TRBV21-1; the table's TRBD1 call for D was not verified on the DNA. TRBV21-1 is tagged as a pseudogene. This CDR3 is 17 amino acids long. The CDR3 nucleotides are TGTGCCAGCAGCCGCCCTTCGAGTAGGGGTAAGGCCGGGGAGCTGTTTTTT. The encoded protein is CASSRPSSRGKAGELFF.

This clone was counted once. The conserved final phenylalanine or tryptophan is absent from the CDR3, which likely points to a read error. This chain uses TRBV6-1 with TRBJ2-2; 10 bases are a match to TRBD1. V lost 6 bases to trimming and J lost 7 bases; unmatched junction nucleotides: 5. CDR3 length: 14 amino acids. From germline, CDR1 is MNHNS and CDR2 SASEGT. The CDR3: CASRGQGFDGELFC. The CDR3 region has the DNA TGTGCCAGCAGGGGACAGGGGTTTGACGGGGAGCTGTTTTGT.